Presented here are 10 T cell receptor beta chains from one specimen sequenced in a study of blood T cell repertoires in COVID-19. Clones were sequenced by immunoSEQ multiplex PCR, and TCRdb holds only the in-frame ones, with some missing. The table shows tens of thousands of clones, with over 65% occurring only once. The sequencing sample was made of peripheral blood. The receptor set was obtained from a man between 50 and 59 years old with active or convalescent COVID-19.

The chain recombines TRBV7-9 with TRBJ2-3; possible D gene TRBD1, 5 bases. The CDR3 covers 14 residues. V gave up 3 bases and J gave up 4 bases, with 11 bases separating them. Germline lookup yields CDR1 SEHNR and CDR2 FQNEAQ (reference sequence). CDR3 sequence reads: CASSLTQGSDTQYF. DNA for the CDR3: TGTGCCAGCAGCTTGACGCAGGGATCAGATACGCAGTATTTT.

The chain is built from TRBV15 and TRBJ2-7; TRBD2 is a possible D gene (6 bases). Trimming took 5 bases from V and 2 from J, leaving 13 bases between them. The CDR3 consists of 14 residues. The germline V gene encodes CDR1 LNHNV and CDR2 YYDKDF (reference sequence). The CDR3 DNA sequence: TGTGCCACCAGCGGGACTCCCGAAACCTACGAGCAGTACTTC. Its protein is CATSGTPETYEQYF.

V usage is TRBV19 and J usage is TRBJ1-1; 8 nucleotides agree with TRBD1. V shed 3 bases, J shed 4 bases, and the junction held 1 base outside the gene matches. The germline V gene has CDR1 LNHDA and CDR2 SQIVND (reference sequence). This CDR3 region has 13 residues. The CDR3, as DNA: TGTGCCAGTAGTATGGACAGGGCCACTGAAGCTTTCTTT. Its translation: CASSMDRATEAFF.

This clone has more than one count but fewer than ten. This chain links TRBV4-1 with TRBJ1-2; no definite D call. The V gene's germline CDR1 is MGHRA and CDR2 YSYEKL. The ends were cut back, 1 base at V and 0 bases at J, with 18 bases in the middle. This CDR3 has 18 residues. The DNA for the CDR3 is TGCGCCAGCAGCCAAGTGTCGGGATTAACAAAAACTAACTATGGCTACACCTTC. Translating gives CASSQVSGLTKTNYGYTF.

This clone was detected once. The chain carries TRBV7-9 and TRBJ2-5, with D tentatively TRBD1 (6 bases). Germline V gives CDR1 SEHNR, CDR2 FQNEAQ (reference sequence). This CDR3 contains 14 residues. V was clipped by 7 bases and J by 5 bases, with 17 bases between them. As DNA, the CDR3 is TGTGCCAGCAACAACATGGCGCAGGGGGAGACCCAGTACTTC. This codes for CASNNMAQGETQYF.

This clone was seen a single time. No DNA is shown, since the ends of the CDR3 on it are uncertain; the CDR3 is the one TCRdb lists. This rearrangement joins TRBV5-4 to TRBJ2-2; the D call TRBD1 from the table was never checked on the DNA. CDR1 SGHNT and CDR2 YYREEE come from the germline V gene (reference sequence). With termini counted, the CDR3 has 12 amino acids. The chain's CDR3 is CASSFGQGELFF.

The chain employs TRBV5-1 and TRBJ2-7; 10 nucleotides align to TRBD1. This CDR3 comprises 15 residues. The ends lost 4 bases at V and 6 bases at J; junction bases unmatched: 10. Germline assignment: CDR1 SGHRS and CDR2 YFSETQ. The CDR3 region has the DNA TGCGCCAGCAGCCGGACGGACAGGGGGGTGGGCGAGCAGTACTTC. Translated, it gives CASSRTDRGVGEQYF.

The rearrangement uses TRBV6-5 and TRBJ2-5; 10 bases agree with TRBD1. Germline V lookup: CDR1 MNHEY, CDR2 SVGAGI. Trimming cost V 5 bases and J 5 bases; bases outside gene matches: 8. The CDR3 runs 15 residues. CDR3 protein: CASSPAGTGAETQYF. The CDR3 DNA sequence: TGTGCCAGCAGTCCCGCCGGGACAGGGGCCGAGACCCAGTACTTC.

This chain uses TRBV11-3 with TRBJ2-3; D not resolved. Germline-derived CDR1 and CDR2 are SGHNT and YENEEA. This CDR3 is 14 amino acids long. Deletions cut 3 bases from V and 2 bases from J, with 9 bases between. The CDR3 region is CASSLNRYTDTQYF. As DNA, the CDR3 is TGTGCCAGCAGCTTGAACAGATACACAGATACGCAGTATTTT. The full variable domain, its missing parts supplied by reference TRBV11-3 and TRBJ2-3, is EAGVVQSPRYKIIEKKQPVAFWCNPISGHNTLYWYLQNLGQGPELLIRYENEEAVDDSQLPKDRFSAERLKGVDSTLKIQPAELGDSAVYLCASSLNRYTDTQYFGPGTRLTVL.

The chain employs TRBV27 and TRBJ2-1; unclear D gene. The germline CDR1 and CDR2 sequences are MNHEY and SMNVEV (reference sequence). V shed 4 bases and J shed 0 bases, with 7 bases lying between them. This CDR3 contains 14 residues. The CDR3 DNA sequence: TGTGCCAGCAGTTCGGTGAGCTCCTACAATGAGCAGTTCTTC. The encoded protein is CASSSVSSYNEQFF.